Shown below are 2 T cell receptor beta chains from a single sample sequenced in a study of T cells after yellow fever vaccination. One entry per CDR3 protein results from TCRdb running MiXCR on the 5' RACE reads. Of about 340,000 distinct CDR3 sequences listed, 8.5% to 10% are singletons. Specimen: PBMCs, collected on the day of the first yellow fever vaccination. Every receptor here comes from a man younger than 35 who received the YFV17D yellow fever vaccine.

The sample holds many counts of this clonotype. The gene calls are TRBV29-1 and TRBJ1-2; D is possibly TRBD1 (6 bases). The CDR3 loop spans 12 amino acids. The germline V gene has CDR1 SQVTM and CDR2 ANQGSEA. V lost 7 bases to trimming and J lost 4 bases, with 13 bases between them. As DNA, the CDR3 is TGCAGCGCTGGACAGTTTGGCTATGGCTACACCTTC. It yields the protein CSAGQFGYGYTF.

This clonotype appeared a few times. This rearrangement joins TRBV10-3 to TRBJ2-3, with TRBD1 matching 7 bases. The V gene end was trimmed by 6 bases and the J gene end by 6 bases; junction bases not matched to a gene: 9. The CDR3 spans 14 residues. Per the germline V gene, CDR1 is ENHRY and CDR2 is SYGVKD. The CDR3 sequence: CAIRAGGDRDTQYF. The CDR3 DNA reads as TGTGCCATCAGGGCAGGGGGTGACAGGGATACGCAGTATTTT.